The sequence of this TCR beta chain was determined in a study of T cells in Graves' hyperthyroidism and ophthalmopathy. This clonotype was found many times. Amplified TCR beta CDR3 regions derived from RNA transcripts. First-round RT-PCR of the TCR CDR3 relied on the HTBI primer set. TCRdb analysed the multiplex PCR reads with MiXCR anew, one entry per CDR3 protein. The data show some 770,000 distinct CDR3 sequences, about 16% seen once. Graves' hyperthyroidism is called stable when ophthalmopathy does not progress within 18 months. Each diagnosis drew on symptoms, thyroxine, TRAb, thyroid ultrasound and orbital computed tomography findings. The V end was cut by 0 bases, the J end by 3 bases, with 6 bases between. The CDR3 runs to 13 residues. Looked up from germline, CDR1 is MNHEY and CDR2 is SVGEGT.

Sequenced input: blood. The clonotype originates from a young man with Graves' hyperthyroidism. The chain employs TRBV6-2 or TRBV6-3 and TRBJ2-7; no reliable D call. The CDR3 is CASSYSTVYEQYF. The CDR3 nucleotides read TGTGCCAGCAGTTACTCTACAGTCTACGAGCAGTACTTC.